Below are 3 T cell receptor beta chains sequenced from a single sample in a study of early T cells in non-severe SARS-CoV-2 infection. TCRdb ran MiXCR on the 5' RACE reads and lists one entry per CDR3 protein. Among tens of thousands of distinct CDR3 sequences listed, 6% to 7.5% were seen once. Sequenced here: whole blood, sampled at baseline. These receptors came from an adult who was a healthcare worker with PCR-confirmed SARS-CoV-2 infection or an uninfected control (not recorded which).

This clonotype was recorded at least ten times. This chain links TRBV7-2 with TRBJ2-3, with 7 bases identical to TRBD2. In germline, CDR1 is SGHTA, CDR2 FQGNSA. V shed 3 bases and J 2 bases; nucleotides not matched to a gene: 5. The CDR3 covers 15 residues. The CDR3 nucleotides read TGTGCCAGCAGCTTGAGCCTAGCGGACACAGATACGCAGTATTTT. As protein: CASSLSLADTDTQYF.

Ten or more counts support this clonotype. The chain has TRBV12-3 or TRBV12-4 and TRBJ1-1; the D gene is possibly TRBD1 (6 bases). V was cut by 2 bases and J by 10 bases, with 8 bases left in between. The CDR3 is made up of 11 amino acids. CDR3 coding DNA: TGTGCCAGCAGTTTACAGGGGCGAGCTTTCTTT. This encodes CASSLQGRAFF.

The chain combines TRBV28 with TRBJ2-7; TRBD1 or TRBD2 may be the D gene (5 bases each). Per germline, CDR1 MDHEN and CDR2 SYDVKM. The CDR3 length is 14 residues. Trimming pared 6 bases from V and 1 base from J, leaving 13 bases between. The CDR3 here is CASSMMGDSYEQYF. The CDR3, as DNA: TGTGCCAGCAGCATGATGGGGGATTCCTACGAGCAGTACTTC.